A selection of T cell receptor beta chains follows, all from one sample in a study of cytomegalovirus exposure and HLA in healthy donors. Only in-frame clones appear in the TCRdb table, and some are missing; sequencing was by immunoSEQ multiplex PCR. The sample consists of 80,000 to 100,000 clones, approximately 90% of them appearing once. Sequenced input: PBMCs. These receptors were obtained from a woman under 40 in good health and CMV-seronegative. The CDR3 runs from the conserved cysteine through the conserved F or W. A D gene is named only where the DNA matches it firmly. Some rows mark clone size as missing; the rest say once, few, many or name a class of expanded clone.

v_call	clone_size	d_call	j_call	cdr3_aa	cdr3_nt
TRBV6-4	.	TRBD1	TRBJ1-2	CASSGTGGGYGYTF	TGTGCCAGCAGTGGGACAGGGGGCGGCTATGGCTACACCTTC
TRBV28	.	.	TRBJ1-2	CASRVAGEGYTF	TGTGCCAGCAGGGTAGCGGGGGAGGGCTACACCTTC
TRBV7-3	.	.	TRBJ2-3	CASSFFGTDTQYF	TGTGCCAGCAGCTTCTTCGGGACAGATACGCAGTATTTT
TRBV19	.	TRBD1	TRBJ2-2	CASRPDREDTGELFF	TGTGCCAGTAGGCCGGACAGGGAGGACACCGGGGAGCTGTTTTTT
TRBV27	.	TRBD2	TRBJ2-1	CASYSLAGGPAEQFF	TGTGCCAGTTATTCTCTAGCGGGGGGGCCAGCTGAGCAGTTCTTC
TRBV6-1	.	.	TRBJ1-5	CASSEVRGVVQPQHF	TGTGCCAGCAGTGAAGTCCGGGGGGTGGTTCAGCCCCAGCATTTT
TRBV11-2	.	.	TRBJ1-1	CASRSLTFTVSNTEAFF	TGTGCCAGCAGATCCCTTACCTTCACAGTTTCGAACACTGAAGCTTTCTTT
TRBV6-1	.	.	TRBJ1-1	CASRVLITDTEAFF	TGTGCCAGCAGGGTGCTCATTACTGACACTGAAGCTTTCTTT
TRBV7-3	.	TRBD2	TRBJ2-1	CASSPPGLAGEQFF	TGTGCCAGCAGTCCTCCGGGACTAGCGGGTGAGCAGTTCTTC
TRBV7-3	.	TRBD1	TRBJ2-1	CASSLNRPTGYNEQFF	TGTGCCAGCAGCTTAAATCGTCCGACAGGGTACAATGAGCAGTTCTTC
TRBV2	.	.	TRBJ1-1	CASSVYTTDTEAFF	TGTGCCAGCAGTGTTTACACTACGGACACTGAAGCTTTCTTT
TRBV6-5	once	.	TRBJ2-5	CASSYSFPLRTQYF	TGTGCCAGCAGTTACTCGTTTCCTCTGCGGACCCAGTACTTC
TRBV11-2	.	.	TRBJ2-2	CASRHFRGNTGELFF	TGTGCCAGCAGACACTTCAGGGGGAACACCGGGGAGCTGTTTTTT
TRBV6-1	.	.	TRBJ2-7	CASSERGSRGSYEQYF	TGTGCCAGCAGTGAAAGGGGTAGCCGTGGTTCCTACGAGCAGTACTTC
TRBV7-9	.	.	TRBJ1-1	CASSLGPETEAFF	TGTGCCAGCAGCTTAGGGCCGGAGACTGAAGCTTTCTTT
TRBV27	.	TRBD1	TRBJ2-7	CASSLSGTGAKQYF	TGTGCCAGCAGCCTCTCCGGGACAGGGGCCAAGCAGTACTTC
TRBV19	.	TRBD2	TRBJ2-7	CASSERGGSHEQYF	TGTGCCAGTAGTGAGCGGGGGGGCTCCCACGAGCAGTACTTC
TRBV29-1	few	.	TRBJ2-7	CSVLPGLGSYEQYF	TGCAGCGTTCTTCCAGGGCTAGGCTCCTACGAGCAGTACTTC
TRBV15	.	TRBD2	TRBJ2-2	CATSRDLAGAHTGELFF	TGTGCCACCAGCAGAGACCTAGCGGGGGCGCACACCGGGGAGCTGTTTTTT
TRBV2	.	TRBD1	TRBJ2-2	CASRDRANTGELFF	TGTGCCAGCCGGGACAGGGCGAACACCGGGGAGCTGTTTTTT
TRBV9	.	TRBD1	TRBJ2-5	CASSVGQGQETQYF	TGTGCCAGCAGCGTAGGACAGGGCCAAGAGACCCAGTACTTC
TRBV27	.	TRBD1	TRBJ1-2	CASSPDRVYGYTF	TGTGCCAGCAGTCCCGACAGGGTCTATGGCTACACCTTC
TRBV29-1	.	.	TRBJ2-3	CSVEAEFSTDTQYF	TGCAGCGTTGAAGCGGAGTTCAGCACAGATACGCAGTATTTT
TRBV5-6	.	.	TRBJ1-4	CASRYSGGEKLFF	TGTGCCAGCAGATACAGCGGAGGGGAAAAACTGTTTTTT
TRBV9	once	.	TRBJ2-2	CASSPRERVNTGELFF	TGTGCCAGCAGCCCCCGGGAAAGGGTTAACACCGGGGAGCTGTTTTTT
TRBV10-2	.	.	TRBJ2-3	CASSESVSPPPGLALEDTQYF	TGCGCCAGCAGTGAGTCGGTCTCTCCCCCTCCCGGGCTAGCTCTTGAAGATACGCAGTATTTT
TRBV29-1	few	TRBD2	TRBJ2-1	CSVEDPAGGGYNEQFF	TGCAGCGTTGAAGATCCCGCGGGAGGGGGTTACAATGAGCAGTTCTTC
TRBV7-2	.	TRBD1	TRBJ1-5	CASSPQGTYSNQPQHF	TGTGCCAGCAGCCCACAGGGGACTTATAGCAATCAGCCCCAGCATTTT
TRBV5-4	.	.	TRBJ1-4	CASSNSGRNEKLFF	TGTGCCAGCAGCAACAGCGGGCGTAATGAAAAACTGTTTTTT
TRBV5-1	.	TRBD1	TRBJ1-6	CASSLELDRVNSPLHF	TGCGCCAGCAGCCTTGAACTGGACAGGGTCAATTCACCCCTCCACTTT
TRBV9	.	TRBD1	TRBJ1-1	CASSVGSTGEATEAFF	TGTGCCAGCAGCGTAGGCTCGACAGGGGAGGCCACTGAAGCTTTCTTT
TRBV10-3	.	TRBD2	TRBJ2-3	CAIRNSASGASTDTQYF	TGTGCCATCCGGAACAGCGCTAGCGGAGCTAGCACAGATACGCAGTATTTT
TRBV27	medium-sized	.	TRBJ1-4	CASSLGTVEKLFF	TGTGCCAGCAGTTTGGGCACCGTCGAAAAACTGTTTTTT
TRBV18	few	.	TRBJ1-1	CASSPSTRTLEAFF	TGTGCCAGCTCACCGTCGACGAGGACACTAGAAGCTTTCTTT
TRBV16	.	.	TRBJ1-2	CASSPQGDGYTF	TGTGCCAGCAGCCCACAGGGAGATGGCTACACCTTC
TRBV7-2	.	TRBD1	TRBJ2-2	CASSFNPGTAAGELFF	TGTGCCAGCAGTTTCAATCCCGGGACAGCGGCCGGGGAGCTGTTTTTT
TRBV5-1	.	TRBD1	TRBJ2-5	CASSSGQSQETQYF	TGCGCCAGCAGCTCGGGACAGTCTCAAGAGACCCAGTACTTC
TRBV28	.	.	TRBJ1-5	CASRLLPEQPQHF	TGTGCCAGCAGACTATTGCCCGAGCAGCCCCAGCATTTT
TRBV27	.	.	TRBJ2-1	CASSFGGRRRNNEQFF	TGTGCCAGCAGTTTTGGGGGCCGGCGGCGGAACAATGAGCAGTTCTTC
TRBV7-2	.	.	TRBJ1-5	CASSTYSNQPQHF	TGTGCCAGCAGCACCTATAGCAATCAGCCCCAGCATTTT